The T cell receptor (beta chain) under discussion was sequenced for a study of long-term antiretroviral therapy in people with HIV. Study findings and constraints: The study lacked data on ART adherence, viral resistance or therapy changes.

Donors each had at least one pre-ART PBMC sample and at least two post-ART ones. Regarding this clone: As yet, its antigen is unknown.

The immunoSEQ assay was v3.0, run at survey level. Profiling relied on immunoSEQ multiplex PCR, and the TCRdb table lists in-frame clones only, not all of them. The sample holds roughly 20,000 clones; 86% are singletons and the top ten take roughly 10%. The germline CDR1 and CDR2 sequences are SNHLY and FYNNEI. V shed 8 bases and J shed 3 bases, with 17 bases lying between them. The CDR3 length is 14 residues. The clonotype was recovered from a man aged 40-50 years with HIV. The sample consisted of unsorted PBMCs, taken 0.5 years after starting antiretroviral therapy. This chain connects TRBV2 to TRBJ2-7, with D hard to call. The CDR3 reads CASVDSPRGYEQYF. The CDR3 DNA reads as TGTGCCAGCGTTGACTCGCCGAGAGGCTACGAGCAGTACTTC.